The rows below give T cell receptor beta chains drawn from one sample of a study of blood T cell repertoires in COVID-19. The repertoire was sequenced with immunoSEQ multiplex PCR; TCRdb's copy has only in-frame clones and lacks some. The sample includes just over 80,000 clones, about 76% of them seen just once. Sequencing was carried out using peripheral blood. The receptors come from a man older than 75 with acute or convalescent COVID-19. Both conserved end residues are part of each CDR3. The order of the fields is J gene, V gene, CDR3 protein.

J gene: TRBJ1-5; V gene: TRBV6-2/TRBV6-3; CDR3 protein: CASSYGGRHSNQPQHF
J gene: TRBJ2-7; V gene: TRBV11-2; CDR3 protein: CASSLRRQPLKKSYEQYF
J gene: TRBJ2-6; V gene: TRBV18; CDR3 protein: CASSPPKGYGANVLTF
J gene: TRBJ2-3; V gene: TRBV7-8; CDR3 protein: CASSLARLTDTQYF
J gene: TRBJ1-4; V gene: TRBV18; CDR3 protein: CASSLGFQGEKLFF
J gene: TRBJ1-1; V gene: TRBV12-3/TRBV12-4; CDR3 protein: CASSFLSGAEAFF
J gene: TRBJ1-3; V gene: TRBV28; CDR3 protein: CASRGGGAGNTIYF
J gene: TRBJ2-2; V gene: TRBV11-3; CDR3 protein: CASSLMGPSNTGELFF
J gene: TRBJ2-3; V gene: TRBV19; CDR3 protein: CASSDPGEVTDTQYF
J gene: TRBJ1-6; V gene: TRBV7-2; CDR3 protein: CASSLVGNGGSPLHF
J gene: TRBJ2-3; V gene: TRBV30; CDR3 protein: CAWSGTGTGAGDTQYF
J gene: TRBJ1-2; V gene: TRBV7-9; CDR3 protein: CASSPRGQAGGKSNYGYTF
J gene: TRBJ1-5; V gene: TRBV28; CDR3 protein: CASSRPSYRDSNQPQHF
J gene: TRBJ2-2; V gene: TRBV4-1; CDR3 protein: CASSQGRSSGSTGELFF
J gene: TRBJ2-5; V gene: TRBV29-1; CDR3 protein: CSVFRGGIRETQYF
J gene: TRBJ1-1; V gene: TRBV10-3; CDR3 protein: CAISVQGAGTEAFF
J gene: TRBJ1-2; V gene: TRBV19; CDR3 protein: CASSEGATRYGYTF
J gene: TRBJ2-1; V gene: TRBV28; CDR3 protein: CASSPQGWGQGSYNEQFF
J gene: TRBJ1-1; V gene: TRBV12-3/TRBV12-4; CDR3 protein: CASSFSLNTEAFF
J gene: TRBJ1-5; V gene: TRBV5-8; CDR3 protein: CASSLGRVNQPQHF
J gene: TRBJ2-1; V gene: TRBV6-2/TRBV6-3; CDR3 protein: CASSYSPSGAYNEQFF
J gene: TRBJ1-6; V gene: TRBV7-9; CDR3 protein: CASSLEGGSPLHF
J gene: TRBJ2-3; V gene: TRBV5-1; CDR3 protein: CASNGGLAGAGDTQYF
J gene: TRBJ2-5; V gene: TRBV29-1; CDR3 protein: CSVVQSGVGETQYF
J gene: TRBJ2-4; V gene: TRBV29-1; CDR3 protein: CSVGQAGKNIQYF
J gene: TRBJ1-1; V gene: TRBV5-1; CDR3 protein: CASSRQGPPNTEAFF
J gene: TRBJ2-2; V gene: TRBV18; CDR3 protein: CASRGTGELFF
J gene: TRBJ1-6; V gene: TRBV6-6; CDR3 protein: CASSYSPDNSPLHF
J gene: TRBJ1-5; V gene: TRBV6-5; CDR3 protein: CASSYTARDQPQHF
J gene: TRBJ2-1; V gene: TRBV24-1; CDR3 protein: CATSDGGGIQDEQFF
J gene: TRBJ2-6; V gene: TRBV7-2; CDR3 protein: CASSSTSGANVLTF
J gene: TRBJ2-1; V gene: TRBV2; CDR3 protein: CASSEVRREYNEQFF
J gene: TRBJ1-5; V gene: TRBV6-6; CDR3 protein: CASRLGQGNQPQHF
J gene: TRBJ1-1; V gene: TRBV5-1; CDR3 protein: CASSLLVTLPGSTEAFF
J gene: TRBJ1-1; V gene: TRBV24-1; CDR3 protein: CATSDSRQGDTEAFF
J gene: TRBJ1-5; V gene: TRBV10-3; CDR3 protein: CAISEQGQPNQPQHF
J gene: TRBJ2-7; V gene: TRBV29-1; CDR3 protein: CSVVKPADEQYF
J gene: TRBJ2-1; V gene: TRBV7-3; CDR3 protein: CASSPSTSGSNEQFF
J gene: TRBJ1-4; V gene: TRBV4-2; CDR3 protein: CASSRGTGGLGEKLFF
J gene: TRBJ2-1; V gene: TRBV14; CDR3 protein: CASSQEPGRAAYNEQFF
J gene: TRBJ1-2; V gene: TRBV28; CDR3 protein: CASSLDTYGYTF
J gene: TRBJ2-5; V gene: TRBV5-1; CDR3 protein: CASSLVNSKQTQYF
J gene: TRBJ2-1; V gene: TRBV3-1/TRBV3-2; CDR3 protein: CAAAVGIPFPSDNEQFF
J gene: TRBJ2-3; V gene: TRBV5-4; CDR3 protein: CASSFSGARGDTQYF
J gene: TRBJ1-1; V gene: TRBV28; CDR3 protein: CASSLWVGTGGVGSGTFF
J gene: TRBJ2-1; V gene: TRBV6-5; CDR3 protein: CASSYDLSGRNNEQFF
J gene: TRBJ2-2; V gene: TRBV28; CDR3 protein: CASSRPLGTSGSNTGELFF
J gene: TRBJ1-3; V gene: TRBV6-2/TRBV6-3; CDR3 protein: CASSLSGNTIYF
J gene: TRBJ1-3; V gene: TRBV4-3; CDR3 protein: CASSQDGLAGNTIYF
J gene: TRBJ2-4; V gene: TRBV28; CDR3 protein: CASSLAGGSTTKNIQYF
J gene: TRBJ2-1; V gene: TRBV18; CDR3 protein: CASSPPSGAHNEQFF
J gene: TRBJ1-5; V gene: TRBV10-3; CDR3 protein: CAISERPLGRNSNQPQHF
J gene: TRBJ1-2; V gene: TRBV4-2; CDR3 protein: CASSQDRGTGGHGYTF
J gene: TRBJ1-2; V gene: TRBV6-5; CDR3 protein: CASSNRDRGLGYTF
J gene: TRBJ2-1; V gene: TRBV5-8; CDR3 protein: CASSPDMGRNEQFF